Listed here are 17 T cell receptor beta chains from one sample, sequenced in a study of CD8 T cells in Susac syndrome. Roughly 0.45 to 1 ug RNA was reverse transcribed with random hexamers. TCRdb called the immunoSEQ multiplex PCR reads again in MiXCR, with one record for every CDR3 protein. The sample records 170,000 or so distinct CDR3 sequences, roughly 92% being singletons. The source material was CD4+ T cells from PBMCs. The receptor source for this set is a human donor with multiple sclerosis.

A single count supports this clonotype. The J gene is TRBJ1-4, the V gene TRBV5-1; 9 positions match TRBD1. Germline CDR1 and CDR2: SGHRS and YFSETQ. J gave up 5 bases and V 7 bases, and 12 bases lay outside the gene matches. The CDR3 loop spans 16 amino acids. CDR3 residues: CASRLNGQGKNEKLFF. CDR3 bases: TGCGCCAGCCGCCTGAACGGACAGGGGAAGAATGAAAAACTGTTTTTT.

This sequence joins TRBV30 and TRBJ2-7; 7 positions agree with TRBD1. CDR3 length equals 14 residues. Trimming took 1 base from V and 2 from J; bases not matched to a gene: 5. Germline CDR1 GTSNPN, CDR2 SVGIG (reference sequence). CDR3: CAWSGTGVTYEQYF. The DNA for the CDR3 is TGTGCCTGGAGTGGGACAGGCGTGACCTACGAGCAGTACTTC.

The CDR3 is CASSLMRSDTQYF. CDR3 nucleotide sequence: TGTGCCAGCAGCCTCATGAGGTCAGATACGCAGTATTTT. The chain joins TRBV3-1 to TRBJ2-3; D is undetermined. Trimming cost V 4 bases and J 4 bases, with 9 bases left between them. Germline CDR1 and CDR2: LGHDT and YNNKEL (reference sequence). CDR3 length equals 13 residues.

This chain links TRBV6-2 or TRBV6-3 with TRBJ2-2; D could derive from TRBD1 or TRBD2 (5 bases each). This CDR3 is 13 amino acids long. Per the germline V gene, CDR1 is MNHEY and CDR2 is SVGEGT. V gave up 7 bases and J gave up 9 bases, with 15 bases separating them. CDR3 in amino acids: CASNRDGDRELFF. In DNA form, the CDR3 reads TGTGCCAGCAACCGGGACGGGGATCGGGAGCTGTTTTTT.

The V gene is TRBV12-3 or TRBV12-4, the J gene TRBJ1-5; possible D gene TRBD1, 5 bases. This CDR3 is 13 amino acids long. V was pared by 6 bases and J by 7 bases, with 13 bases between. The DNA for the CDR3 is TGTGCCAGCAGGGGGACCACCGGGCAGCCCCAGCATTTT. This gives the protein CASRGTTGQPQHF.

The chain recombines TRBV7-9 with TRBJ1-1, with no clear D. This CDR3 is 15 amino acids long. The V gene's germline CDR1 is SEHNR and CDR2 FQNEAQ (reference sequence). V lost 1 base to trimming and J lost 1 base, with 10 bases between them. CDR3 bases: TGTGCCAGCAGCTTAGAGCCGGTGGGGAACACTGAAGCTTTCTTT. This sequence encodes CASSLEPVGNTEAFF.

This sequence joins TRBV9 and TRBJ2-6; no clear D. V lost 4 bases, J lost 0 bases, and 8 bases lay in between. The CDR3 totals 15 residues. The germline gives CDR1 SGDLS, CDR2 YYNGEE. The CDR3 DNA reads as TGTGCCAGCAGCCCTCGTATCTCTGGGGCCAACGTCCTGACTTTC. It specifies CASSPRISGANVLTF.

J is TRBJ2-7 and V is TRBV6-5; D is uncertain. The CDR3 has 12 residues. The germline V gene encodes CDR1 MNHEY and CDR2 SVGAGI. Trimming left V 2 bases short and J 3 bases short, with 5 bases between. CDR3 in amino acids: CASSYHGYEQYF. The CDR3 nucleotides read TGTGCCAGCAGTTACCACGGCTACGAGCAGTACTTC.

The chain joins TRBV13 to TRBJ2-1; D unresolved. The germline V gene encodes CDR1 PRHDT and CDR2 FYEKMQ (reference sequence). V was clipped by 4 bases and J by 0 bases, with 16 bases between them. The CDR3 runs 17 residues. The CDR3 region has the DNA TGTGCCAGCAGCTACCACACACGGCGGTACTCCTACAATGAGCAGTTCTTC. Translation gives CASSYHTRRYSYNEQFF.

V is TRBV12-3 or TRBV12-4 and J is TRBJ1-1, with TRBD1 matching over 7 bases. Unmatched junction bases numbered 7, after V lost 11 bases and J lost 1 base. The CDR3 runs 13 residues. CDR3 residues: CAARQGRNTEAFF. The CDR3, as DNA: TGTGCCGCGAGACAGGGAAGGAACACTGAAGCTTTCTTT.

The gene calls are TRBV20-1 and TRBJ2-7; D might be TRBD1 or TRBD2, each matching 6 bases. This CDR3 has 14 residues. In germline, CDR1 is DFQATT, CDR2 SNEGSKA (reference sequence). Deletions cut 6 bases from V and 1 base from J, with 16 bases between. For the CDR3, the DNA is TGCAGTGCCCTTAGGGGGGACTCATCCTACGAGCAGTACTTC. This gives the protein CSALRGDSSYEQYF.

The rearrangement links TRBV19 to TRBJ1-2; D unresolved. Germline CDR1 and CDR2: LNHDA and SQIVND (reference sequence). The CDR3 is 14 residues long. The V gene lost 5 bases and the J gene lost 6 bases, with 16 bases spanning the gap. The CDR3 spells CASSLGLMTDGYTF. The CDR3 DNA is TGTGCCAGTAGTCTAGGACTGATGACTGATGGCTACACCTTC.

The CDR3 loop is CASFYNGQGAYEQYF. The CDR3, as DNA: TGTGCCAGCTTCTACAATGGACAGGGGGCCTACGAGCAGTACTTC. The rearrangement uses TRBV3-1 and TRBJ2-7, with TRBD1 identical over 10 bases. J gave up 2 bases and V 8 bases, and 9 bases lay outside the gene matches. CDR1 LGHDT and CDR2 YNNKEL come from the germline V gene (reference sequence). The CDR3 extends over 15 amino acids.

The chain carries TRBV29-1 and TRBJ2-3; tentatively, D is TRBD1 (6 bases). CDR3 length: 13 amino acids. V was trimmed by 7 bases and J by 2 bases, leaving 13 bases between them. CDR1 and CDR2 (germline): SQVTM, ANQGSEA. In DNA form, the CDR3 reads TGCAGCGAAAAACGGGACACCACAGATACGCAGTATTTT. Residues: CSEKRDTTDTQYF.

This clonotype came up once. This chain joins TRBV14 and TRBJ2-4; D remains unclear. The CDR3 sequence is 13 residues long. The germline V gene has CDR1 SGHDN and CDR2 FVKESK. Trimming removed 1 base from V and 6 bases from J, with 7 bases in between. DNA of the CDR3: TGTGCCAGCAGCCAAGTCGTATCAAACATTCAGTACTTC. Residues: CASSQVVSNIQYF.

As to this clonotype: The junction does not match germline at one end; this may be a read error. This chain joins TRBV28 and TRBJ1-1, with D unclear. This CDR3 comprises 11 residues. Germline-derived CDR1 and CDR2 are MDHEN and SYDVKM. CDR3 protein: CASSSPSSVIF. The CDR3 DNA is TGTGCCAGCAGCTCCCCTTCGTCGGTTATCTTT.

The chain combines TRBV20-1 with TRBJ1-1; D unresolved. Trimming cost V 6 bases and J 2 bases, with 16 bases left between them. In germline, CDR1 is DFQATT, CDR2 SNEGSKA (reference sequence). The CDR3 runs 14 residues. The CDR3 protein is CSALRAPLNTEAFF. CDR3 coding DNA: TGCAGTGCCTTGAGGGCGCCCCTTAACACTGAAGCTTTCTTT.